Given below is one T cell receptor beta chain in context. Its recognized antigen is unknown. No much larger clone is present one base from it, and per-base qualities are unavailable. These data belong to a study of CD8 T cells in Susac syndrome (dated by TCRdb to between 2018 and 2021). Regarding the complete study: The study used repertoire sequencing to test whether antigen drove CD8+ T cell activation and differentiation in Susac syndrome. The clonality of the CD8+ T cell repertoire was compared across about 12 healthy donors, roughly 14 Susac syndrome patients and around 15 multiple sclerosis patients.

RNA was extracted using the RNeasy kit, and about 0.5 to 1 microgram was reverse transcribed with random hexamers. The immunoSEQ multiplex PCR assay, covering 54 Vbeta and 13 Jbeta segments, was used to amplify TCR beta CDR3 regions. Bias from PCR amplification was corrected by using a synthetic template baseline for primer optimization and for computational correction. The paper's processing steps were these. Reads were assigned to V, D and J genes according to IMGT and analyzed in immunoSEQ Analyzer, with only productive sequences retained. Clonality was calculated as one minus the Shannon entropy normalized by log2 of the number of productive unique sequences. For each patient and control, public and private clones were evaluated among the 100 most prevalent clones. A clone was defined as Susac-specific if it was absent from the healthy and MS cohorts, from some 1,100 published viral clones and from other ImmuneACCESS disease sequences. TCRdb itself trimmed the public reads at Q25 with fastp, ran MiXCR and retained productive beta chains. Rows with a matching CDR3 protein are joined into one entry that keeps the most common DNA and genes. For this entry, the V and J calls and clone size follow TCRdb and not the study's own pipeline. The sample yields fewer than 300,000 distinct CDR3 sequences; about 85% were counted once. Around 0.11% of the sample comes from the top ten.

Overall study results and their limits: The number of individuals in the TCR sequencing and HLA analysis was acknowledged as relatively small.

Peripheral blood CD8+ and CD4+ T cells from healthy donors, Susac syndrome patients and multiple sclerosis patients were profiled using high-throughput TCR beta sequencing. Multiple sclerosis controls were treatment-naive patients with stable or active relapsing-remitting disease fulfilling revised McDonald criteria. Bulk CD8+ and CD4+ T cells were purified by magnetic negative isolation, whereas CD8+ TEMRA cells were enriched by FACS. Blood was drawn into EDTA tubes, processed within 24 hours, and PBMCs were isolated by density gradient centrifugation. PBMCs intended for TCR sequencing were cryopreserved in liquid nitrogen and thawed later in a water bath at 37 degrees C. Purity of sorted or isolated CD4+, CD8+ and CD8+ TEMRA cells was at least 90%. Trimming removed 8 bases from V and 6 bases from J; the gene matches leave 5 bases unexplained. There are 14 amino acids in the CDR3, from cysteine to phenylalanine inclusive. Just CDR3 DNA is preserved here, 42 bases in frame from base 1. Looking up the germline V gene yields CDR1 MNHNS and CDR2 SASEGT.

This receptor was identified in a human donor with multiple sclerosis. Sequenced sample: CD8+ T cells from PBMCs. This chain joins TRBV6-1 to TRBJ2-2, and 11 junction bases match TRBD2. Read as DNA, the sequence is TGTGCCAGCGCGGTAGCGGGAGGGTCCGGGGAGCTGTTTTTT. It specifies CASAVAGGSGELFF.